This T cell receptor (beta chain) was sequenced during a study of cytomegalovirus exposure and HLA in healthy donors. Across the whole study: Researchers previously reported finding just under 120 million unique TCR beta sequences from some 180 million T cells. General study points: Beyond CMV serostatus, there was no information to go on about immune exposure. A later analysis appeared to link common viral pathogens to several of the most significant clusters. The authors listed 150 to 200 TCR beta chains as cytomegalovirus-associated.

In the case of this clone: The antigen remains unidentified.

With 60 Vbeta and 13 Jbeta primers, the PCR was carried out. Sequencing used immunoSEQ multiplex PCR; TCRdb keeps in-frame clones, though not all of them. This table holds roughly 120,000 clones, just under 70% found once. CDR3 length equals 15 residues. The V end was cut by 6 bases, the J end by 5 bases, with 16 bases between. The germline gives CDR1 ENHRY, CDR2 SYGVKD. This receptor was obtained from a man aged 25 to 40 in good health and CMV-seropositive. What was sequenced was PBMCs. This chain connects TRBV10-3 to TRBJ1-4, with D unclear. The CDR3: CAISPQEAINEKLFF. In DNA, the CDR3 is TGTGCCATCAGCCCTCAGGAGGCTATCAATGAAAAACTGTTTTTT.